A single count supports the clone carrying this T cell receptor (beta chain). What it recognizes is unknown. The conserved phenylalanine or tryptophan normally closing the CDR3 is absent here, so this likely arose from a read error. This record comes from a study of esophageal squamous cell carcinoma under preoperative chemotherapy. Study as a whole: TCR repertoires were profiled from both peripheral blood T cells and tumor-infiltrating lymphocytes.

Germline V gene lookup returns CDR1 SGHTA and CDR2 FQGNSA. CDR3 size: 14 residues. TCRdb independently ran MiXCR on the PCR reads; one entry per CDR3 protein. The sample comprises about 18,000 distinct CDR3 sequences, roughly 50% of which are singletons, and 25% to 35% rests with the top ten. Overall study findings and caveats: Clonal contraction, more than amplification, hit abundant clones after paclitaxel-nedaplatin. After chemotherapy, TCR diversity rose significantly in peripheral T cells but not in tumor-infiltrating lymphocytes. After treatment, tumor-infiltrating lymphocytes apparently came partly from blood T cells.

As for time point: after preoperative PTX-NDP chemotherapy. The TCR comes from a human donor with esophageal squamous cell carcinoma. The donor label of this sample is uncertain. This specimen was acquired from a patient given preoperative chemotherapy. The V gene is TRBV7-2, the J gene TRBJ2-5; a possible D gene is TRBD1 (6 bases). The J call may be incorrect, as the DNA end agrees better with TRBJ2-1. CDR3 loop: CASSPTGDTATQFS. CDR3 DNA: TGTGCCAGCAGCCCTACCGGGGACACAGCGACCCAGTTCTCC.